This section outlines one T cell receptor beta chain sequence together with its context. This receptor's antigen is unknown. The record has no base qualities; no much larger clone is one base away. This specimen belongs to a study of T cell responses to AZD1222 COVID-19 vaccine (dated by TCRdb to the early 2020s). Background on the whole study: TCR sequencing covered roughly 230 trial participants: 200 to 220 given two doses of AZD1222 and 26 given two doses of MenACWY control vaccine. Trial participants were enrolled by age into subgroups of 18-55, 56-69 and 70-plus years, and about 150, 27 and 61 TCR-sequenced participants, respectively, were included in these subgroups.

On the study overall, not on this receptor specifically: Vaccine-associated CD4 TCRs spanned the whole spike protein, with dominant responses in regions 160-218 and 743-854. Because no day 14 peak-response samples were available, repertoires were characterized only after the peak T cell response. The 56-69-year group was small, and its depth increase did not reach significance, likely because of low power. Conclusions about previously exposed vaccinees were limited because only a handful of AZD1222 recipients were SARS-CoV-2 seropositive at baseline. Participants were mostly white British and included more females than males, and it was suggested by the authors that clonal diversity may have been underestimated. Spike-specific TCR breadth and depth rose significantly after two AZD1222 doses compared with day 0 and with MenACWY recipients. Reportedly, close to half of the unique spike-specific TCRs recognized epitopes lying outside the regions that are mutated in the B.1.351 and B.1.1.7 variants.

In the paper's terms, the time point label means: about 28 days (+/-7) after the second vaccine dose. Because spike-specific TCR depth and breadth did not differ between the two schedules, AZD1222 recipients who got a second dose at roughly 4 weeks were pooled with those who got a second dose at roughly 12 weeks. Vaccinee samples came from UK trials COV001 and COV002, including a single-blind randomized controlled phase 2/3 trial of AZD1222 (ChAdOx1 nCoV-19) in healthy adults. For TCRbeta chain sequencing, PBMC samples from trial participants were taken at day 0 and at day 28 after the second dose. The CDR3 regions of human TCRbeta chains were analyzed by immunosequencing. Per the original workflow: TCRs in the repertoires were matched against a reference library of SARS-CoV-2-specific TCRs that had been generated with the MIRA antigen-specificity platform. Breadth was defined as the fraction of unique TCRs that were SARS-CoV-2-associated. Depth was defined as the fraction of total T cells that were SARS-CoV-2-associated. Each spike-specific TCR was assigned to its reactive spike region and to a CD4 or CD8 class using the MIRA data. Log10-transformed breadth and depth values were compared by one-way ANOVA with Sidak's multiple comparisons tests. TCRdb obtained this table from immuneACCESS and retained in-frame rearrangements with V and J assigned. These tables miss some clones; where compared with another copy, unresolved V genes account for less than half of the shortfall, and the remainder is unexplained. The V and J calls and clone size were taken over from that table, and D and trimming were inferred from the DNA. The sample contains 250,000 to 300,000 clones, around 93% of them found a single time. The top ten clonotypes cover 0.55% of the sample.

The CDR3 runs 15 residues from the cysteine to the phenylalanine. CDR3 DNA is the only sequence kept; it has 45 bases, read in frame from the first base. As encoded in the germline V gene, CDR1 is SGHRS while CDR2 is YFSETQ. V and J are truncated by 0 bases and 4 bases respectively, leaving an intervening sequence of 13 bases. The clonotype comes from an adult who received the AZD1222 COVID-19 vaccine. The sequencing used peripheral blood, collected 28 days after the second AZD1222 dose. The chain is assembled from TRBV5-1 and TRBJ1-1, and TRBD1 may be the D gene, going by 5 matching bases. This receptor has the CDR3 CASSLVGVDSTEAFF. The base sequence is TGCGCCAGCAGCTTGGTGGGGGTCGACAGCACTGAAGCTTTCTTT.